A single sample gave rise to the 19 T cell receptor beta chains below, sequenced in a study of read filtering for tumor transcriptome and immune sequencing. From 350 to 500 ng of RNA, a library with molecular barcoded alpha/delta and beta/gamma adaptors was made. Each CDR3 protein gets one entry after TCRdb re-called the reads with MiXCR. This table holds about 50,000 distinct CDR3 sequences, 15% to 20% found once. The material sequenced was a population of CD138-negative cells sorted from bone marrow. All receptors derive from a donor at least 40 years old with multiple myeloma.

This clonotype was picked up one time. Likely a read error: the CDR3 ends without its conserved phenylalanine or tryptophan. The DNA is left out, because the CDR3 cannot be placed on it with certainty; the CDR3 is given as TCRdb lists it. V is TRBV24-1 and J is TRBJ1-5. The length of the CDR3 is 14 amino acids, counting both ends. Germline CDR1 KGHDR, CDR2 SFDVKD. CDR3 loop: CATSDFGEGQPQHL.

The chain employs TRBV5-8 and TRBJ1-5; TRBD1 aligns across 8 bases. Germline loops: CDR1 SGHTS, CDR2 YDEGEE. CDR3 length: 15 amino acids. The V gene end was trimmed by 0 bases and the J gene end by 6 bases; junction bases not matched to a gene: 5. The CDR3 bases are TGTGCCAGCAGCTTGGGTCCAGGGGGCGGTCAGCCCCAGCATTTT. The encoded protein is CASSLGPGGGQPQHF.

With respect to this clonotype: This CDR3 is missing its conserved last phenylalanine or tryptophan, likely due to a read error. The gene calls are TRBV29-1 and TRBJ1-2; D gene uncertain. Germline V CDR1 and CDR2: SQVTM, ANQGSEA. Trimming left V 4 bases short and J 8 bases short, with 20 bases between. The CDR3 consists of 14 residues. The CDR3 sequence: CSVVTDNYGGGYTL. The CDR3 nucleotides are TGCAGCGTTGTGACTGACAACTATGGAGGAGGCTACACCCTC.

As regards this clonotype: This likely reflects a read error, since a far larger clone is one base away. V and J are TRBV7-9 and TRBJ1-1; D perhaps matches TRBD1 (5 bases). Looked up from germline, CDR1 is SEHNR and CDR2 is FQNEAQ (reference sequence). The CDR3 runs to 15 residues. CDR3 nucleotides: TGTGCCAGCAGCTTAACTCGACAGCTGAACACTGGAGCTTTCTTT. This translates into CASSLTRQLNTGAFF.

This clonotype was observed many times. V gene TRBV15 combines with J gene TRBJ2-5; possible D gene TRBD1, 6 bases. CDR1 LNHNV and CDR2 YYDKDF come from the germline V gene (reference sequence). CDR3 length equals 13 residues. The V end lost 5 bases, the J end lost 5 bases, and 12 bases lay between the germline ends. Here the CDR3 DNA reads TGTGCCACCAGCCCGGTCCAGGGGGAGACCCAGTACTTC. Translated: CATSPVQGETQYF.

Many counts were recorded for this clonotype. The rearrangement links TRBV24-1 to TRBJ2-2; D remains ambiguous. The CDR3 loop spans 13 amino acids. Trimming removed 8 bases at V and 5 bases at J, with 11 bases between. The germline V gene has CDR1 KGHDR and CDR2 SFDVKD. CDR3 sequence: CATTGLETGELFF. CDR3 DNA: TGTGCCACCACCGGCCTTGAAACCGGGGAGCTGTTTTTT.

Of note for this clonotype: This may be a read error: a much more frequent sequence differs by one nucleotide. The chain uses TRBV5-5 and TRBJ1-5, with D perhaps matching TRBD1 (5 bases). Germline lookup yields CDR1 SGHKS and CDR2 YYEKEE (reference sequence). The V end was cut by 6 bases, the J end by 5 bases, with 12 bases between. This CDR3 comprises 13 residues. This CDR3 is CASNYDSDQPQHF. For the CDR3, the DNA is TGTGCCAGCAATTACGACAGCGATCAGCCCCAGCATTTT.

This clonotype was seen ten or more times. The V gene is TRBV29-1, the J gene TRBJ1-1; D unresolved. The CDR3 length is 13 residues. V gave up 4 bases and J gave up 2 bases, with 11 bases separating them. Germline V gene data show CDR1 as SQVTM and CDR2 as ANQGSEA. The CDR3 spells CSVVLGSNTEAFF. Here the CDR3 DNA reads TGCAGCGTTGTCTTGGGTTCTAACACTGAAGCTTTCTTT.

V usage is TRBV11-2 and J usage is TRBJ2-5, with D possibly being TRBD1 (6 bases). The CDR3 covers 15 residues. With 5 bases removed from V and 1 base from J, the gap between germline ends came to 14 bases. CDR1 is SGHAT, CDR2 FQNNGV, per germline. The CDR3 sequence is CASSPRRGPQETQYF. In DNA, the CDR3 is TGTGCCAGCAGCCCGCGCAGGGGTCCCCAAGAGACCCAGTACTTC.

This clonotype showed up many times. The V call is TRBV19, the J call TRBJ1-1; no firm D call. The CDR3 loop spans 16 amino acids. Germline CDR1 is LNHDA and CDR2 is SQIVND (reference sequence). Trimming pared 4 bases from V and 2 bases from J, leaving 17 bases between. CDR3 in DNA: TGTGCCAGTAGTAGCTCAACTGGGCGGGCTAACACTGAAGCTTTCTTT. This encodes CASSSSTGRANTEAFF.

Points on this clonotype: A junction end diverges from the germline sequence, so it may reflect a read error. The chain couples TRBV7-2 to TRBJ1-4, with D hard to call. The CDR3 covers 15 residues. In germline, CDR1 is SGHTA, CDR2 FQGNSA. The DNA for the CDR3 is TGTGCCAGCAGCCTCGTAGGTGCGACTAATGTAAAACTGTTTTTT. Protein: CASSLVGATNVKLFF.

With respect to this clonotype: It may be a read error: a sequence one base away is much more abundant. The genes are TRBV11-3 and TRBJ2-1, with D unresolved. This CDR3 comprises 14 residues. The germline gives CDR1 SGHNT, CDR2 YENEEA. CDR3 sequence reads: CASSLQSRDNERFF. Written as DNA, the CDR3 is TGTGCCAGCAGCTTACAATCCCGTGACAATGAGCGGTTCTTC.

This clonotype was picked up many times. This rearrangement joins TRBV7-6 to TRBJ2-2; D not certain. This CDR3 is built from 13 residues. Germline values: CDR1 SGHVS, CDR2 FNYEAQ. The V and J ends lost 1 base and 6 bases respectively, with 6 bases between them. CDR3 amino acids: CASSLGVSGELFF. The DNA for the CDR3 is TGTGCCAGCAGCTTAGGAGTGTCCGGGGAGCTGTTTTTT.

Details on this clonotype: A far larger clone is a single base away, which makes a read error likely. The rearrangement links TRBV29-1 to TRBJ1-4; D gene ambiguous. The J call may be mistaken, given a closer DNA end match to TRBJ1-5. The germline gives CDR1 SQVTM, CDR2 ANQGSEA. CDR3 size: 10 residues. Here the CDR3 DNA reads TGCAGCGGCGCGGATTATGCGCAGCATTTT. Protein: CSGADYAQHF.

This clonotype was counted between two and nine times. The chain is built from TRBV13 and TRBJ2-7; D is undetermined. CDR1 PRHDT and CDR2 FYEKMQ come from the germline V gene (reference sequence). This CDR3 is built from 13 residues. V shed 4 bases and J shed 4 bases, with 11 bases lying between them. The CDR3 DNA reads as TGTGCCAGCAGCTACGTCTCGCGATACGAGCAGTACTTC. Amino acid sequence: CASSYVSRYEQYF.

As concerns this clonotype: A read error likely explains this, since a far larger clone differs by one base. The chain couples TRBV4-3 to TRBJ1-1, with 10 bases fitting TRBD1. CDR3 length equals 15 residues. CDR1 and CDR2 from the germline V gene are LGHNA and YSLEER. CDR3 nucleotides: TGTGCCAGCAGCCTGACAGGGGGCAAGGGTACTGATGCTTTCTTT. Translating gives CASSLTGGKGTDAFF.

Concerning this clonotype itself: A much larger clone lies a single base off, so this may be a read error. The rearrangement joins TRBV12-3 or TRBV12-4 to TRBJ1-4; 12 bases fit TRBD1. CDR3 length: 15 residues. The CDR3 spells CASSRTGTGGEKLLF. Here the CDR3 DNA reads TGTGCCAGCAGTCGAACCGGGACAGGGGGCGAAAAACTGCTTTTT.

This clonotype has at least ten counts. The V gene is TRBV9, the J gene TRBJ2-2; TRBD1 might be the D (6 bases). The V end was cut by 4 bases, the J end by 7 bases, with 14 bases between. The CDR3 extends over 14 amino acids. Germline loops: CDR1 SGDLS, CDR2 YYNGEE. The CDR3 protein is CASSLRTEIGELFF. The DNA for the CDR3 is TGTGCCAGCAGCCTTCGGACAGAAATCGGGGAGCTGTTTTTT.

This clonotype was seen just once. Germline and junction disagree at one end, which may indicate a read error. This chain connects TRBV5-1 to TRBJ1-1, with TRBD1 matching over 7 bases. The CDR3 spans 13 residues. Germline lookup yields CDR1 SGHRS and CDR2 YFSETQ. The CDR3 loop is CASSLQGYDEASF. CDR3 nucleotide sequence: TGCGCCAGCAGCTTACAGGGGTACGACGAAGCTTCCTTT.